Listed here is a single T cell receptor (beta chain). The antigen is not known. The donors belonged to the approximately 120-subject validation cohort, separate from the roughly 650-subject first cohort. These data are taken from a study of cytomegalovirus exposure and HLA in healthy donors. Study results and caveats: The tendency of first-cohort TCR clusters to co-occur in the 120 or so validation repertoires emerged from a later analysis. For cytomegalovirus status, the classifier reportedly gave diagnoses with high specificity and sensitivity. Rare sequences made up most TCRs, while some public TCRs were found in many donors.

Germline V gives CDR1 MNHEY, CDR2 SVGAGI. The J segment lost 10 bases and the V segment lost 6 bases, leaving 8 bases of the junction unmatched. The CDR3 contains 13 residues. The repertoire was sequenced with immunoSEQ multiplex PCR; TCRdb's copy has only in-frame clones and lacks some. The sample consists of 200,000 to 250,000 clones, around 80% of them appearing once. Material for sequencing was PBMCs. The chain employs TRBV6-5 and TRBJ1-4; 7 bases agree with TRBD1. The TCR originated in a woman aged 25 to 39 in good health and CMV-seropositive. The CDR3 DNA is TGTGCCAGCAGCGGACAGGATGGTGGAAAACTGTTTTTT. It codes for CASSGQDGGKLFF.